Below are 5 T cell receptor beta chains sequenced from a single sample in a study of tumor-infiltrating lymphocytes in oesophageal squamous cell carcinoma. TCRdb used MiXCR to reprocess the PCR reads, holding one entry per CDR3 protein. The data contain 15,000 to 20,000 distinct CDR3 sequences, roughly half of them singletons. Sequenced material: esophageal tumor tissue. The receptors come from a male donor with esophageal squamous cell carcinoma.

This clonotype appeared many times. V and J are TRBV15 and TRBJ2-7, with a tentative D call TRBD1 (6 bases). The CDR3 is 15 amino acids. Germline lookup yields CDR1 LNHNV and CDR2 YYDKDF (reference sequence). Between the trimmed V and J ends, which lost 5 bases and 5 bases, there was a span of 19 bases. The CDR3 sequence is CATSLSAGTSDEQYF. The CDR3 bases are TGTGCCACCAGCCTATCCGCCGGGACATCAGACGAGCAGTACTTC.

J is TRBJ2-7 and V is TRBV7-8; 11 bases line up with TRBD1. This CDR3 region has 13 residues. V was pared by 5 bases and J by 6 bases, with 3 bases of the junction left unmatched. Per the germline V gene, CDR1 is SGHVS and CDR2 is FQNEAQ. DNA for the CDR3: TGTGCCAGCAGCCAGGACAGGGGGCGCGAGCAGTACTTC. Translating it yields CASSQDRGREQYF.

Of note for this clonotype: Given the absence of the conserved phenylalanine or tryptophan at the CDR3 end, a read error is likely. The limits of the CDR3 on the DNA are not certain, so only TCRdb's listed CDR3 is given. This rearrangement joins TRBV24-1 to TRBJ2-7. Germline V gene sequence: CDR1 KGHDR, CDR2 SFDVKD. Inclusive of both ends, the CDR3 amounts to 8 amino acids. The CDR3 region is CATSDSRG.

CDR3 sequence reads: CASRKSGQETQYF. In DNA, the CDR3 is TGTGCCAGCAGGAAAAGCGGACAAGAGACCCAGTACTTC. The chain joins TRBV12-3 or TRBV12-4 to TRBJ2-5, with D possibly being TRBD2 (5 bases). The CDR3 loop spans 13 amino acids. V dropped 6 bases and J dropped 2 bases, with 10 bases sitting between them.

The V gene is TRBV10-3, the J gene TRBJ2-3; D is undetermined. The CDR3 consists of 15 residues. Between the trimmed V and J ends, which lost 10 bases and 2 bases, there was a span of 19 bases. The germline V gene encodes CDR1 ENHRY and CDR2 SYGVKD. In DNA, the CDR3 is TGTGCCACCCGAGGAGCGAGTACCACCACAGATACGCAGTATTTT. As protein: CATRGASTTTDTQYF.